Listed below are T cell receptor beta chains from one sample, sequenced in a study of regulatory T cells in long-lasting Graves disease. TCRdb processed the multiplex PCR reads anew with MiXCR; each CDR3 protein has one entry. The table shows 450,000 to 700,000 distinct CDR3 sequences, with 13% occurring only once. The data were also submitted as part of a second study, on T cells in Graves' hyperthyroidism and ophthalmopathy.

Sequencing used peripheral blood mononuclear cells (PBMCs), obtained at new diagnosis, from a patient treated with antithyroid drugs. Every receptor here comes from a man younger than 45 with Graves disease. Each CDR3 is given with its conserved first and last residue. D genes are given only for firm matches. Rows may omit the clone size; those that give it use once, few, many or a size class.

d_call	clone_size	v_call	cdr3_length	j_call	cdr3_aa	cdr3_nt
.	few	TRBV30	11	TRBJ1-2	CAWSDGPGYTF	TGTGCCTGGAGTGACGGCCCTGGCTACACCTTC
.	few	TRBV6-1	12	TRBJ2-7	CASSEAWGEQYF	TGTGCCAGCAGTGAAGCGTGGGGTGAGCAGTACTTC
TRBD2	many	TRBV15	19	TRBJ2-7	CATSREMGFRAGSAYEQYF	TGTGCCACCAGCAGAGAGATGGGTTTCAGAGCGGGATCAGCCTACGAGCAGTACTTC
.	many	TRBV12-3/TRBV12-4	13	TRBJ2-5	CASTLPDKETQYF	TGTGCCAGCACCCTACCGGACAAAGAGACCCAGTACTTC
.	.	TRBV27	12	TRBJ1-5	CASKRDNQPQHF	TGTGCCAGCAAGAGAGACAATCAGCCCCAGCATTTT
.	many	TRBV14	14	TRBJ1-1	CASSQVRGRTEAFF	TGTGCCAGCAGCCAAGTTCGGGGCAGGACTGAAGCTTTCTTT
TRBD1	few	TRBV4-1	16	TRBJ1-5	CASSQDQGGSNQPQHF	TGCGCCAGCAGCCAAGATCAGGGGGGTAGCAATCAGCCCCAGCATTTT
TRBD2	many	TRBV20-1	13	TRBJ2-1	CSARDAGAGEQFF	TGCAGTGCTAGAGACGCGGGAGCGGGAGAGCAGTTCTTC
.	many	TRBV3-1	12	TRBJ2-3	CASSQAPDTQYF	TGTGCCAGCAGCCAAGCCCCGGATACGCAGTATTTT
.	.	TRBV6-2/TRBV6-3	15	TRBJ2-1	CAGSETSLVRNEQFF	TGTGCCGGCAGTGAGACGAGCCTAGTTAGGAATGAGCAGTTCTTC
TRBD1	many	TRBV3-1	15	TRBJ1-1	CASSPKLVRGRSAFF	TGTGCCAGCAGCCCCAAACTGGTCAGGGGGCGATCAGCTTTCTTT
TRBD2	few	TRBV6-2/TRBV6-3	17	TRBJ2-3	CASTGGGLAGVSDTQYF	TGTGCCAGCACCGGGGGGGGACTAGCGGGAGTAAGCGATACGCAGTATTTT
.	many	TRBV11-1	10	TRBJ1-4	CASSSEKLFF	TGTGCCAGCAGCTCCGAAAAACTGTTTTTT
TRBD1	few	TRBV29-1	14	TRBJ1-2	CSGGQAGFNYGYTF	TGCAGCGGGGGACAGGCAGGATTTAACTATGGCTACACCTTC
.	.	TRBV19	17	TRBJ1-2	CASSTLHRTAINYGYTF	TGTGCCAGTAGTACGCTCCACCGGACAGCTATTAACTATGGCTACACCTTC
TRBD2	many	TRBV10-2	17	TRBJ2-3	CASSDYPTSGYTDTQYF	TGCGCCAGCAGCGATTACCCGACTAGCGGCTACACAGATACGCAGTATTTT
.	.	TRBV9	13	TRBJ1-1	CASSVGGQGRAFF	TGTGCCAGCAGCGTAGGAGGGCAGGGAAGAGCTTTCTTT
.	many	TRBV5-1	12	TRBJ1-1	CASSLTATEAFF	TGCGCCAGCAGCTTGACAGCCACTGAAGCTTTCTTT
TRBD1	many	TRBV20-1	12	TRBJ2-7	CSARDRGDEQYF	TGCAGTGCCAGGGACAGGGGGGACGAGCAGTACTTC
TRBD1	.	TRBV19	13	TRBJ1-2	CAAMTGDLGGYTF	TGTGCCGCAATGACAGGGGACCTCGGGGGCTACACCTTC
.	few	TRBV27	18	TRBJ2-7	CARKGWWRRGSSSYEQYF	TGTGCCAGGAAGGGTTGGTGGAGGAGGGGTTCTAGCTCCTACGAGCAGTACTTC
.	few	TRBV9	13	TRBJ1-6	CASSGTGNSPLHF	TGTGCCAGCAGCGGGACTGGAAATTCACCCCTCCACTTT
.	many	TRBV7-9	14	TRBJ2-7	CASNLTPPGGEQYF	TGTGCCAGCAACCTAACCCCCCCCGGTGGCGAGCAGTACTTC
TRBD1	.	TRBV7-8	15	TRBJ2-5	CASKSGTGGRETQYF	TGTGCCAGCAAATCCGGGACAGGGGGCCGAGAGACCCAGTACTTC
TRBD1	.	TRBV27	15	TRBJ2-3	CASSLTQGDPDTQYF	TGTGCCAGCAGTTTGACGCAGGGGGACCCAGATACGCAGTATTTT
TRBD2	few	TRBV7-7	16	TRBJ2-1	CASSNSGRGSYNEQFF	TGTGCCAGCAGCAATAGCGGGAGGGGGTCCTACAATGAGCAGTTCTTC
TRBD2	.	TRBV19	16	TRBJ2-1	CASTSGAAGGYNEQFF	TGTGCCAGTACCTCCGGCGCGGCGGGAGGGTACAATGAGCAGTTCTTC
TRBD1	many	TRBV9	16	TRBJ2-5	CASSVAGRGHRETQYF	TGTGCCAGCAGCGTAGCTGGCAGGGGGCATCGGGAGACCCAGTACTTC
TRBD2	many	TRBV12-3/TRBV12-4	16	TRBJ2-3	CASSSTGTSGRHTQYF	TGTGCCAGCAGTTCTACCGGGACTAGCGGGAGGCATACGCAGTATTTT
.	.	TRBV15	15	TRBJ2-1	CATSRASGFVNEQFF	TGTGCCACCAGCAGAGCGAGCGGGTTCGTAAATGAGCAGTTCTTC
TRBD1	few	TRBV19	15	TRBJ1-5	CASTVTGSSNQPQHF	TGTGCCAGTACCGTGACAGGGAGTAGCAATCAGCCCCAGCATTTT
.	many	TRBV6-2/TRBV6-3	16	TRBJ2-3	CASTGYGKSDTDTQYF	TGTGCCAGCACGGGTTACGGGAAGTCCGACACAGATACGCAGTATTTT
.	many	TRBV12-3/TRBV12-4	13	TRBJ2-7	CASSQTVGYEQYF	TGTGCCAGCAGTCAGACAGTGGGGTACGAGCAGTACTTC
TRBD1	few	TRBV19	16	TRBJ1-1	CASRPDRWRVDTEAFF	TGTGCCAGTAGACCGGACAGGTGGAGGGTAGACACTGAAGCTTTCTTT
.	many	TRBV6-2/TRBV6-3	13	TRBJ2-1	CASRRGAYNEQFF	TGTGCCAGCAGAAGGGGGGCCTACAATGAGCAGTTCTTC
.	many	TRBV12-3/TRBV12-4	14	TRBJ2-3	CASSYDRSTDTQYF	TGTGCCAGCAGTTACGACAGAAGCACAGATACGCAGTATTTT
.	few	TRBV19	16	TRBJ2-1	CASSLLESGRVGEQFF	TGTGCCAGTAGCCTTTTAGAAAGCGGCAGGGTTGGTGAGCAGTTCTTC
.	few	TRBV7-9	13	TRBJ1-2	CASSLVSSYGHTF	TGTGCCAGCAGCTTAGTGTCGTCCTATGGCCACACCTTC
TRBD1	many	TRBV15	14	TRBJ1-1	CATSGYTLTGDAFF	TGTGCCACCAGCGGGTACACGCTGACAGGGGACGCTTTCTTT
.	few	TRBV5-4	15	TRBJ2-7	CASSQDRGPLREQYF	TGTGCCAGCAGCCAAGATCGGGGGCCCCTAAGGGAGCAGTACTTC
TRBD2	many	TRBV11-2	13	TRBJ2-7	CASASGGLVEQYF	TGTGCCAGCGCTTCGGGAGGTCTAGTTGAGCAGTACTTC
TRBD2	many	TRBV28	15	TRBJ2-7	CASILSGRDSYEQYF	TGTGCCAGCATCCTTAGCGGGAGAGACTCCTACGAGCAGTACTTC
TRBD2	many	TRBV6-1	15	TRBJ2-7	CASGRGVAGPYEQYF	TGTGCCAGCGGGAGGGGAGTAGCGGGACCCTACGAGCAGTACTTC
.	many	TRBV19	17	TRBJ1-5	CASSIDNTDYSNQPQHF	TGTGCCAGTAGTATAGATAATACAGATTATAGCAATCAGCCCCAGCATTTT
.	few	TRBV30	14	TRBJ1-3	CAWSATGSVNTIYF	TGTGCCTGGAGTGCAACGGGGTCGGTAAACACCATATATTTT
.	many	TRBV5-1	12	TRBJ1-2	CASSLINYGYTF	TGTGCCAGCAGCTTAATTAACTATGGCTACACCTTC
.	.	TRBV6-2/TRBV6-3	16	TRBJ2-1	CASSRPQGPRGNEQFF	TGTGCCAGCAGCCGACCCCAGGGGCCCCGGGGCAATGAGCAGTTCTTC
.	few	TRBV29-1	13	TRBJ2-7	CSVHSEWPYEQYF	TGCAGCGTTCATTCCGAGTGGCCCTACGAGCAGTACTTC
TRBD2	once	TRBV7-8	12	TRBJ2-2	CAGPGGAGELFF	TGTGCCGGACCGGGAGGTGCCGGGGAGCTGTTTTTT
TRBD2	many	TRBV19	15	TRBJ2-1	CASRSSGSSHNEQFF	TGTGCCAGTAGATCTAGCGGGAGTTCCCACAATGAGCAGTTCTTC
.	.	TRBV6-1	14	TRBJ1-5	CASRKVFGDQPQHF	TGTGCCAGCAGGAAAGTCTTTGGCGATCAGCCCCAGCATTTT